One and the same sample provided the 27 T cell receptor beta chains below, sequenced in a study of control samples from healthy donors and cancer patients. Profiling relied on immunoSEQ multiplex PCR, and the TCRdb table lists in-frame clones only, not all of them. Of roughly 120,000 clones in the sample, 80% to 90% were seen once. Material for sequencing was PBMCs. The receptors stem from a woman in her 50s with colorectal cancer.

This sequence joins TRBV5-1 and TRBJ2-5, with 8 positions matching TRBD2. The CDR3 runs to 15 residues. Germline CDR1 SGHRS, CDR2 YFSETQ. The J segment lost 1 base and the V segment lost 4 bases, leaving 6 bases of the junction unmatched. CDR3 coding DNA: TGCGCCAGCAGCACCTATAGCGGGGTCCAAGAGACCCAGTACTTC. Protein sequence: CASSTYSGVQETQYF.

The J gene is TRBJ2-1, the V gene TRBV29-1, with unresolved D. This CDR3 is 12 amino acids long. Germline V gene lookup returns CDR1 SQVTM and CDR2 ANQGSEA. Trimming removed 3 bases from V and 6 bases from J, with 9 bases in between. This CDR3 reads CSVDTSSNEQFF. Written as DNA, the CDR3 is TGCAGCGTTGACACGTCCAGCAATGAGCAGTTCTTC.

The rearrangement joins TRBV5-6 to TRBJ1-2; a weak D match, TRBD1 (5 bases). CDR1 SGHDT and CDR2 YYEEEE come from the germline V gene. The ends were cut back, 4 bases at V and 0 bases at J, with 16 bases in the middle. This CDR3 is built from 16 residues. The CDR3 sequence is CASSPGTSHSNYGYTF. CDR3 DNA: TGTGCCAGCAGCCCCGGGACGTCTCATTCTAACTATGGCTACACCTTC.

The chain has TRBV14 and TRBJ1-1; no firm D call. The CDR3 spans 13 residues. The germline CDR1 and CDR2 sequences are SGHDN and FVKESK. The V gene lost 3 bases and the J gene lost 1 base, with 6 bases spanning the gap. The chain's CDR3 is CASSQGKNTEAFF. CDR3 DNA: TGTGCCAGCAGCCAGGGGAAGAACACTGAAGCTTTCTTT.

This clone has a single count. The chain couples TRBV5-6 to TRBJ2-3; 12 positions agree with TRBD2. This CDR3 is built from 16 residues. CDR1 is SGHDT, CDR2 YYEEEE, per germline. With 2 bases clipped from V and 1 base from J, the junction kept 2 bases outside the gene matches. The CDR3 spells CASSFRLAGGTDTQYF. The CDR3 DNA follows: TGTGCCAGCAGCTTCCGACTAGCGGGGGGCACAGATACGCAGTATTTT.

The chain couples TRBV3-1 (or the pseudogene TRBV3-2) to TRBJ2-5; the D is unclear. Germline loops: CDR1 LGHDT, CDR2 YNNKEL (reference sequence). This CDR3 has 13 amino acids. Trimming removed 7 bases from V and 4 bases from J, with 13 bases in between. CDR3 loop: CASTPRQVETQYF. CDR3 coding DNA: TGTGCCAGCACCCCCCGGCAGGTAGAGACCCAGTACTTC.

This chain connects TRBV18 to TRBJ2-1, with 11 bases aligning to TRBD1. Germline trimming cut 2 bases from V and 5 bases from J; bases unmatched to any gene: 5. There are 16 residues in the CDR3. From germline, CDR1 is KGHSH and CDR2 LQKENI. CDR3 sequence (DNA): TGTGCCAGCTCACCAGTTTGGGGACAGGGGGACAATGAGCAGTTCTTC. It specifies CASSPVWGQGDNEQFF.

The chain employs TRBV5-5 and TRBJ1-4, with D hard to call. Trimming removed 3 bases from V and 0 bases from J, with 9 bases in between. Looked up from germline, CDR1 is SGHKS and CDR2 is YYEKEE (reference sequence). This CDR3 has 15 amino acids. CDR3 DNA: TGTGCCAGCAGCTCTCCGACTGCAACTAATGAAAAACTGTTTTTT. Amino acids: CASSSPTATNEKLFF.

J is TRBJ1-2 and V is TRBV21-1; the table calls TRBD1, which could not be checked here. TRBV21-1 is a recognized pseudogene. CDR3 length: 16 amino acids. In DNA, the CDR3 is TGTGCCAGCAGCAAACCCCGCGGCAGGGCTAACTATGGCTACACCTTC. Protein sequence: CASSKPRGRANYGYTF.

This chain connects TRBV5-1 to TRBJ2-3; D not certain. The CDR3 covers 14 residues. The germline V gene encodes CDR1 SGHRS and CDR2 YFSETQ. The germline V and J ends were trimmed by 1 base and 4 bases, with 10 bases remaining between them. The CDR3 spells CASSLQSQADTQYF. The CDR3 nucleotides read TGCGCCAGCAGCTTGCAGAGCCAGGCAGATACGCAGTATTTT. The variable domain in full, with the rest retrieved from reference TRBV5-1 and TRBJ2-3, is KAGVTQTPRYLIKTRGQQVTLSCSPISGHRSVSWYQQTPGQGLQFLFEYFSETQRNKGNFPGRFSGRQFSNSRSEMNVSTLELGDSALYLCASSLQSQADTQYFGPGTRLTVL.

This chain links TRBV7-7 with TRBJ1-1; D is uncertain. Germline values: CDR1 SSHAT, CDR2 FNYEAQ (reference sequence). The CDR3 is 13 amino acids. V dropped 5 bases and J dropped 0 bases, with 7 bases sitting between them. CDR3 protein: CASSLSLNTEAFF. CDR3 DNA: TGTGCCAGCAGCCTAAGTCTGAACACTGAAGCTTTCTTT.

The gene calls are TRBV9 and TRBJ1-2; D is unresolved. Germline lookup yields CDR1 SGDLS and CDR2 YYNGEE. The length of the CDR3 is 14 residues. Trimming pared 0 bases from V and 2 bases from J, leaving 8 bases between. The CDR3 loop reads CASSVGPWNYGYTF. The CDR3 bases are TGTGCCAGCAGCGTAGGTCCCTGGAACTATGGCTACACCTTC.

The chain carries TRBV18 and TRBJ1-4; D remains ambiguous. Germline V gene sequence: CDR1 KGHSH, CDR2 LQKENI. Between the trimmed V and J ends, which lost 3 bases and 7 bases, there was a span of 9 bases. The CDR3 is made up of 13 amino acids. CDR3 in amino acids: CASSPPGSEKLFF. The CDR3 DNA follows: TGTGCCAGCTCACCCCCGGGGTCTGAAAAACTGTTTTTT.

V is TRBV2 and J is TRBJ2-7, with D tentatively TRBD1 or TRBD2 (5 bases each). The CDR3 covers 14 residues. Per germline, CDR1 SNHLY and CDR2 FYNNEI. Trimming shortened V by 6 bases and J by 0 bases, and 12 bases separated the two germline ends. The CDR3 region has the DNA TGTGCCAGCAGATCCGGGACGGACTCCTACGAGCAGTACTTC. It specifies CASRSGTDSYEQYF.

The V and J genes are TRBV24-1 and TRBJ2-1, with 7 bases matching TRBD1. In germline, CDR1 is KGHDR, CDR2 SFDVKD. Unmatched junction bases numbered 4, after V lost 3 bases and J lost 0 bases. CDR3 size: 16 residues. The CDR3 DNA sequence: TGTGCCACCAGTGATACGACAGGGAGCTCCTACAATGAGCAGTTCTTC. Amino acids: CATSDTTGSSYNEQFF.

The rearrangement uses TRBV28 and TRBJ2-3; a weak D match, TRBD2 (6 bases). The CDR3 sequence is 16 residues long. Germline loops: CDR1 MDHEN, CDR2 SYDVKM. Trimming left V 4 bases short and J 4 bases short, with 18 bases between. The CDR3 DNA sequence: TGTGCCAGCAGTTCCACAGGAGGGTTGGTAGCAGATACGCAGTATTTT. Its translation: CASSSTGGLVADTQYF.

The rearrangement links TRBV5-1 to TRBJ2-7; 9 bases are shared with TRBD2. The germline V gene encodes CDR1 SGHRS and CDR2 YFSETQ. With V trimmed by 2 bases and J by 5 bases, 14 bases remained unmatched. The CDR3 loop spans 17 amino acids. CDR3: CASSFGIIRREGDEQYF. The CDR3 nucleotides are TGCGCCAGCAGCTTTGGTATTATACGGCGGGAGGGCGACGAGCAGTACTTC.

The V and J genes are TRBV6-6 and TRBJ2-7; weak D call: TRBD1 (6 bases). In germline, CDR1 is MNHNY, CDR2 SVGAGI (reference sequence). V lost 1 base to trimming and J lost 1 base, with 14 bases between them. The CDR3 spans 16 residues. The chain's CDR3 is CASSYLDDRTSYEQYF. DNA for the CDR3: TGTGCCAGCAGTTACTTAGATGACAGGACTTCCTACGAGCAGTACTTC.

CDR3 nucleotide sequence: TGCGCCAGCAGCTTAAGCGGGACAGGGGATAATTCACCCCTCCACTTT. This codes for CASSLSGTGDNSPLHF. The genes are TRBV5-1 and TRBJ1-6, with TRBD1 identical over 10 bases. This CDR3 spans 16 amino acids. The V and J ends lost 2 bases and 5 bases, in that order; junction bases with no gene match: 4. Germline V lookup: CDR1 SGHRS, CDR2 YFSETQ.

The chain's CDR3 is CASSLFFRGQETQYF. The CDR3, as DNA: TGCGCCAGCAGCTTGTTTTTCCGGGGGCAAGAGACCCAGTACTTC. This rearrangement joins TRBV5-1 to TRBJ2-5; TRBD2 might be the D (6 bases). V lost 1 base and J lost 2, with 12 bases in between. The CDR3 is 15 residues long. Germline V gene lookup returns CDR1 SGHRS and CDR2 YFSETQ.

This clone was recorded only once. The V call is TRBV7-3, the J call TRBJ2-5; the D gene is possibly TRBD1 (6 bases). Germline V CDR1 and CDR2: SGHTA, FQGTGA. This CDR3 spans 13 amino acids. Trimming took off 0 bases at V and 4 bases at J, with 6 bases between the two ends. The CDR3 loop reads CASSLTGAETQYF. The CDR3 DNA reads TGTGCCAGCAGCTTAACGGGGGCAGAGACCCAGTACTTC.

The CDR3 region has the DNA TGTGCCAGCAGTGAATTGGAGGGCCTGAACACTGAAGCTTTCTTT. Protein product: CASSELEGLNTEAFF. The rearrangement links TRBV6-1 to TRBJ1-1; no reliable D call. The germline CDR1 and CDR2 sequences are MNHNS and SASEGT. The germline V and J ends were trimmed by 2 bases and 0 bases, with 10 bases remaining between them. The CDR3 length is 15 residues.

The rearrangement links TRBV29-1 to TRBJ2-3, with 7 bases aligning to TRBD2. Germline-derived CDR1 and CDR2 are SQVTM and ANQGSEA. The CDR3 is 14 residues long. V trimming: 6 bases; J trimming: 1 base; junction bases outside the gene matches: 7. Written as DNA, the CDR3 is TGCAGCGTGGGGACTACAGCTGGCACAGATACGCAGTATTTT. It is translated as CSVGTTAGTDTQYF.

This chain connects TRBV11-2 to TRBJ2-5; a weak D match, TRBD2 (7 bases). Trimming stripped 5 bases from V and 4 bases from J, with 23 bases between. The CDR3 spans 17 residues. CDR1 is SGHAT, CDR2 FQNNGV, per germline. CDR3 region: CASSNILGTPGGETQYF. Written as DNA, the CDR3 is TGTGCCAGCAGCAACATACTCGGGACACCGGGGGGAGAGACCCAGTACTTC.

V and J are TRBV15 and TRBJ1-2, with D unresolved. Per the germline V gene, CDR1 is LNHNV and CDR2 is YYDKDF (reference sequence). V lost 0 bases and J lost 8, with 10 bases in between. This CDR3 is 13 amino acids long. The CDR3, as DNA: TGTGCCACCAGCAGAGAGAGGCTAGGCGGCTACACCTTC. It yields the protein CATSRERLGGYTF.

The rearrangement joins TRBV5-6 to TRBJ2-3; the D is unclear. The length of the CDR3 is 13 residues. CDR1 is SGHDT, CDR2 YYEEEE, per germline. V lost 4 bases to trimming and J lost 0 bases, with 6 bases between them. Written as DNA, the CDR3 is TGTGCCAGCAGCAAACCTAGCACAGATACGCAGTATTTT. Protein sequence: CASSKPSTDTQYF.

This clone was counted a single time. The chain combines TRBV5-6 with TRBJ1-2; TRBD1 matches at 10 bases. The CDR3 sequence is 18 residues long. The germline CDR1 and CDR2 sequences are SGHDT and YYEEEE. V was pared by 1 base and J by 7 bases, with 16 bases of the junction left unmatched. CDR3 loop: CASSLSYGSDRGLSGYTF. Here the CDR3 DNA reads TGTGCCAGCAGCTTGAGTTACGGTTCGGACAGGGGGTTGTCTGGCTACACCTTC. Supplemented by reference TRBV5-6 and TRBJ1-2, the full variable domain reads DAGVTQSPTHLIKTRGQQVTLRCSPKSGHDTVSWYQQALGQGPQFIFQYYEEEERQRGNFPDRFSGHQFPNYSSELNVNALLLGDSALYLCASSLSYGSDRGLSGYTFGSGTRLTVV.